What follows is one TCR beta chain and its context. Its antigen is not identified. This record comes from a study of cytomegalovirus exposure and HLA in healthy donors. Findings of the study overall: Another analysis was done later, and it associated approximately 15,000 TCR beta sequences with HLA alleles at 0.05 false discovery rate.

The CDR3 covers 12 residues. In germline, CDR1 is LNHDA, CDR2 SQIVND (reference sequence). Trimming removed 8 bases from V and 4 bases from J, with 11 bases in between. These donors, healthy bone marrow donors, were studied. The PCR was carried out with 60 Vbeta primers and 13 Jbeta primers. Profiled with immunoSEQ multiplex PCR; TCRdb holds only in-frame clones, not every one. The table shows 100,000 to 150,000 clones, with about three quarters occurring only once. The chain uses TRBV19 and TRBJ1-2; TRBD1 might be the D (5 bases). The specimen sequenced was PBMCs. The receptor's source is a man aged 50 to 59 in good health and CMV-seropositive. For the CDR3, the DNA is TGTGCCAGTGGGGCCTGGGGCTATGGCTACACCTTC. Protein product: CASGAWGYGYTF.